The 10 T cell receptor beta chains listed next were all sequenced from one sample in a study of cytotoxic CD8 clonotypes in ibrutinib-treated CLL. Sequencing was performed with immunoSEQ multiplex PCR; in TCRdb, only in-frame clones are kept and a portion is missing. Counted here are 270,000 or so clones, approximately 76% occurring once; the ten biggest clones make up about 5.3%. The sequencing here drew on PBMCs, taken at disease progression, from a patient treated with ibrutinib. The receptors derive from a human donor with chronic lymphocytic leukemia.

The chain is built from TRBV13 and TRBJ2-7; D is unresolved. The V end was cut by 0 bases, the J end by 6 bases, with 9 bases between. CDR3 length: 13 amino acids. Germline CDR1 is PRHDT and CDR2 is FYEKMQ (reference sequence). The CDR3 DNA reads TGTGCCAGCAGCTTAGGGTTCGGGTTCGAGCAGTACTTC. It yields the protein CASSLGFGFEQYF.

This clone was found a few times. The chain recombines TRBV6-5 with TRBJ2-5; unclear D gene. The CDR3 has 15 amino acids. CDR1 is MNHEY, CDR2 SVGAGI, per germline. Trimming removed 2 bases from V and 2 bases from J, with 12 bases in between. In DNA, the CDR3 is TGTGCCAGCAGTTACGTCCATGGTCCACAAGAGACCCAGTACTTC. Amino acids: CASSYVHGPQETQYF.

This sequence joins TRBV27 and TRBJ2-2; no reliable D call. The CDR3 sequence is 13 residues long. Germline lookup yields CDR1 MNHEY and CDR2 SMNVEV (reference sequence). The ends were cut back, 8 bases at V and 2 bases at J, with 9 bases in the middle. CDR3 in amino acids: CASFNHNTGELFF. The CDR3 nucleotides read TGTGCCAGCTTTAACCATAACACCGGGGAGCTGTTTTTT.

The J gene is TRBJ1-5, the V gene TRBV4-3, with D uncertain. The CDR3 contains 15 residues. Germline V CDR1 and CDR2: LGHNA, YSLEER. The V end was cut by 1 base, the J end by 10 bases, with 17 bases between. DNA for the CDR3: TGCGCCAGCAGCCAAGCCCGGGCAGCAATCAGCCCCCAGCATTTT. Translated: CASSQARAAISPQHF.

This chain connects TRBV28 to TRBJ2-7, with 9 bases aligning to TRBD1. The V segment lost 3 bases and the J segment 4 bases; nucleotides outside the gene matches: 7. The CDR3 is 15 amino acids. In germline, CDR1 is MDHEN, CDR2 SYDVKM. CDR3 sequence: CASSFGRDRVYEQYF. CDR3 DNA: TGTGCCAGCAGTTTTGGTCGGGACAGGGTTTACGAGCAGTACTTC. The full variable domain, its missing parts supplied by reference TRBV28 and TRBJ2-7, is DVKVTQSSRYLVKRTGEKVFLECVQDMDHENMFWYRQDPGLGLRLIYFSYDVKMKEKGDIPEGYSVSREKKERFSLILESASTNQTSMYLCASSFGRDRVYEQYFGPGTRLTVT.

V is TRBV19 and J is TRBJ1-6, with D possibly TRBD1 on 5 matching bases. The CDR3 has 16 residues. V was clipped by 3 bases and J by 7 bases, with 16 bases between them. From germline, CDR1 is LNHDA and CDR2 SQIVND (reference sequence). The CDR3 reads CASSITSGTGNSPLHF. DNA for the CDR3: TGTGCCAGTAGTATTACTTCCGGGACCGGGAATTCACCCCTCCACTTT.

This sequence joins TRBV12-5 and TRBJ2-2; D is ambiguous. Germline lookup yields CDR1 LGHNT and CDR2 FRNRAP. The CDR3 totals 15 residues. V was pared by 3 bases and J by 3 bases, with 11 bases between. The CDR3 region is CASGFARFYTGELFF. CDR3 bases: TGTGCTAGTGGTTTTGCTCGGTTCTACACCGGGGAGCTGTTTTTT.

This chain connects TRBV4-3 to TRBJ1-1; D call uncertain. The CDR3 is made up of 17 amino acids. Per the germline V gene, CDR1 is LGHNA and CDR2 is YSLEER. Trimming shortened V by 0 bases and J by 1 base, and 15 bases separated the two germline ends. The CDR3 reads CASSQEFPLAGNTEAFF. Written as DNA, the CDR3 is TGCGCCAGCAGCCAAGAGTTTCCTTTGGCGGGGAACACTGAAGCTTTCTTT.

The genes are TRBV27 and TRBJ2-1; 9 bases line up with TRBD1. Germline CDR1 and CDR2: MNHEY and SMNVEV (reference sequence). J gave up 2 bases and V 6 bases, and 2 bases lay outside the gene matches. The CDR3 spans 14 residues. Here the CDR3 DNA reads TGTGCCAGCAGCCGGACAGGGGCCTACAATGAGCAGTTCTTC. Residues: CASSRTGAYNEQFF.

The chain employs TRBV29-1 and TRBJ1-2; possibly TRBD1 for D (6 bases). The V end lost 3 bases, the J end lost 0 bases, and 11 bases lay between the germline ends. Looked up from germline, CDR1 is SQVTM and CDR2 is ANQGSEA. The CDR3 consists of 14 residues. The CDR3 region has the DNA TGCAGCGTTGAGTACAGGGAAACTAACTATGGCTACACCTTC. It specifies CSVEYRETNYGYTF.